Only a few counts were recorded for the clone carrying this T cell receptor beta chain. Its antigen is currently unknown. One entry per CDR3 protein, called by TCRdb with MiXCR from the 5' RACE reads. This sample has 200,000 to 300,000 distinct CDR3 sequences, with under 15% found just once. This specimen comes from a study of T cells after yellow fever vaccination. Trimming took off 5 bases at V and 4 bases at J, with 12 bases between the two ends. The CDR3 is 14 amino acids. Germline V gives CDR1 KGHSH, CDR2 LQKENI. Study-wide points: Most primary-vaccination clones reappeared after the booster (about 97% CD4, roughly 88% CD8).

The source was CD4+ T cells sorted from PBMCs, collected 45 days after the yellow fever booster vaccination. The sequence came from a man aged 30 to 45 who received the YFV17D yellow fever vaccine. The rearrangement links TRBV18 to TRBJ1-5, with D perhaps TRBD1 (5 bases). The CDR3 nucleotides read TGTGCCAGCTCAGAGCGGCAGGGAAATCAGCCCCAGCATTTT. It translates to CASSERQGNQPQHF. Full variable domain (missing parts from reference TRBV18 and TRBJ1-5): NAGVMQNPRHLVRRRGQEARLRCSPMKGHSHVYWYRQLPEEGLKFMVYLQKENIIDESGMPKERFSAEFPKEGPSILRIQQVVRGDSAAYFCASSERQGNQPQHFGDGTRLSIL.